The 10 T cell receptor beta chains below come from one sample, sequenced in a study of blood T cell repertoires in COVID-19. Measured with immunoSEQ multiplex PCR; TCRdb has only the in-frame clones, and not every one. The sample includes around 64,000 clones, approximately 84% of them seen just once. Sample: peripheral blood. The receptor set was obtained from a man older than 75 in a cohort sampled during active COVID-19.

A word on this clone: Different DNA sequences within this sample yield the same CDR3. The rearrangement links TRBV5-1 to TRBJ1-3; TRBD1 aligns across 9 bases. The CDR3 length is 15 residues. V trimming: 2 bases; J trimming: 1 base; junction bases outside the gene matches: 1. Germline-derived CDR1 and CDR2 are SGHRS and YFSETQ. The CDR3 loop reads CASSLQGASGNTIYF. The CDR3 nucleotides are TGCGCCAGCAGCTTACAGGGGGCGTCTGGAAACACCATATATTTT.

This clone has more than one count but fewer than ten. Here the CDR3 DNA reads TGCGCCAGCAGCTCGGGAGGCAGGGCACGATCAGGCTACACCTTC. This encodes CASSSGGRARSGYTF. The V and J genes are TRBV5-1 and TRBJ1-2, with D possibly matching TRBD1 (5 bases). The germline gives CDR1 SGHRS, CDR2 YFSETQ. The CDR3 has 15 residues. Trimming cost V 3 bases and J 8 bases, with 20 bases left between them.

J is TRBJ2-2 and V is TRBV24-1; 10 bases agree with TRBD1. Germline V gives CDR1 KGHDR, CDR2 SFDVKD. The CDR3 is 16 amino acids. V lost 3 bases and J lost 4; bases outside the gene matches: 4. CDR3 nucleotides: TGTGCCACCAGTGATACCGGGACAGGGGTCACCGGGGAGCTGTTTTTT. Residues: CATSDTGTGVTGELFF.

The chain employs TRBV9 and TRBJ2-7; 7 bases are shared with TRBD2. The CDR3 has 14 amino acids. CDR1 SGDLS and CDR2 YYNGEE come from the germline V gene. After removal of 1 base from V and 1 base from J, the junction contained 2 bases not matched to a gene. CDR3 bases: TGTGCCAGCAGCGTACGCGGGAGTTCCTACGAGCAGTACTTC. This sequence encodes CASSVRGSSYEQYF.

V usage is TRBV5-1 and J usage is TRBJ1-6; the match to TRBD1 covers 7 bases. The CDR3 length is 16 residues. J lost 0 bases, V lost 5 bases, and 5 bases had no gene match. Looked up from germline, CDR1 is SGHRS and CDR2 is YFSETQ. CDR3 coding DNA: TGCGCCAGCAGGGGGACAGTAAGCTCCTATAATTCACCCCTCCACTTT. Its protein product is CASRGTVSSYNSPLHF.

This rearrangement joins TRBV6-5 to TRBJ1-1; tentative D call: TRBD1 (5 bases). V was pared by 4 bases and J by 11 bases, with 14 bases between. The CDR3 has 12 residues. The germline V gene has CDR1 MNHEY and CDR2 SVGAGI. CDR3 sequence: CASSSFGGWAFF. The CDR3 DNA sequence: TGTGCCAGCAGTTCCTTCGGGGGATGGGCTTTCTTT.

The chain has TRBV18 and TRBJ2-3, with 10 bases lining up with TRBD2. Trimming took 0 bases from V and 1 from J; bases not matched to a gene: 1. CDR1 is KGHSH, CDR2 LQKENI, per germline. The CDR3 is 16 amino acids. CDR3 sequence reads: CASSPPGTSGTDTQYF. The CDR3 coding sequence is TGTGCCAGCTCACCACCCGGGACTAGCGGCACAGATACGCAGTATTTT.

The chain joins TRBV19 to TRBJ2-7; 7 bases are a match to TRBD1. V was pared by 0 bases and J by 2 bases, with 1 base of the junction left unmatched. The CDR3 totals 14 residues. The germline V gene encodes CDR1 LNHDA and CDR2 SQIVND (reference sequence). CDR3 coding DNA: TGTGCCAGTAGTATAGAAGGGGGCCCCTACGAGCAGTACTTC. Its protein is CASSIEGGPYEQYF.

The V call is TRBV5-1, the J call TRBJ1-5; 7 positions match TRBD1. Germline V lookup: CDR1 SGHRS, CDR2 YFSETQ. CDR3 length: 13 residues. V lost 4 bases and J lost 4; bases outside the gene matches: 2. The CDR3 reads CASSLQGNQPQHF. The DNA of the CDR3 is TGCGCCAGCAGCCTACAGGGGAATCAGCCCCAGCATTTT.

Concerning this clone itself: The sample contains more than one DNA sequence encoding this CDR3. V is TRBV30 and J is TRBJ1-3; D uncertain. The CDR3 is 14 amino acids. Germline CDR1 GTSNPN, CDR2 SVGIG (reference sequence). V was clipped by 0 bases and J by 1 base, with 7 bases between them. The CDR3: CAWSVPGSGNTIYF. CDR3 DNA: TGTGCCTGGAGTGTACCGGGATCTGGAAACACCATATATTTT.